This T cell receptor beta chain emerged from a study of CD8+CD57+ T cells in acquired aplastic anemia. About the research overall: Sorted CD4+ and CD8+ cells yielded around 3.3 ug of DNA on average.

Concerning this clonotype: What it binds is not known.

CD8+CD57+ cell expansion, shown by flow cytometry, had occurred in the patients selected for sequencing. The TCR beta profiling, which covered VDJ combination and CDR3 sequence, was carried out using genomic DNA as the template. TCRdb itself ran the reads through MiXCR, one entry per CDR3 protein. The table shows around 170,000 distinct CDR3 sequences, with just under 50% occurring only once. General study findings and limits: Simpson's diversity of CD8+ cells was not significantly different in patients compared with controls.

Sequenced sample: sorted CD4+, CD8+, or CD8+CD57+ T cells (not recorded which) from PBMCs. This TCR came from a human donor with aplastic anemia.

The CDR3 sequence: CATSSLGGLAGGSEQFF. DNA for the CDR3: TGTGCCACCAGCAGTTTGGGGGGACTAGCGGGAGGAAGTGAGCAGTTCTTC. The rearrangement uses TRBV24-1 and TRBJ2-1; 15 nucleotides align to TRBD2. Trimming removed 7 bases from V and 9 bases from J; junction bases left unmatched: 12. Germline CDR1 KGHDR, CDR2 SFDVKD. The CDR3 consists of 17 residues.